This T cell receptor (beta chain) was sequenced during a study of T cell responses to AZD1222 COVID-19 vaccine (dated by TCRdb to about 2021). About the full investigation: A total of roughly 240 trial participants underwent TCR sequencing, of whom nearly 210 received two doses of AZD1222 and 26 received two doses of the MenACWY control vaccine. Trial participants were enrolled by age into 18-55, 56-69 and 70-plus year subgroups, with about 150, 28 and 57 TCR-sequenced participants respectively.

The CDR3 regions of human TCRbeta chains were analyzed by immunosequencing. In the paper's pipeline: Repertoire TCRs were matched against a reference library of SARS-CoV-2-specific TCRs generated with the MIRA antigen-specificity platform. Breadth meant the fraction of unique TCRs that were SARS-CoV-2-associated, whereas depth meant the fraction of total T cells that were SARS-CoV-2-associated. Using the MIRA data, each spike-specific TCR was assigned both to the spike region to which the TCR was reactive and to a CD4 or CD8 class. Log10-transformed breadth and depth values were compared by one-way ANOVA with Sidak's multiple comparisons tests. The table was pulled from immuneACCESS by TCRdb, which kept in-frame rearrangements only. Such tables lose some clones; where checked, under half of the loss comes from unresolved V genes, and the rest has no known cause. V and J calls plus clone size are reproduced from that table; the DNA served to infer D and trimming. Across this sample there are approximately 130,000 clones, with over 75% seen only once. The top ten hold 7.9% of the sample.

Findings and caveats that apply to the study as a whole: Participants were mostly white British and included more females than males, and it was suggested by the authors that clonal diversity may have been underestimated. A significant rise in spike-specific TCR breadth and depth was observed after two AZD1222 doses relative to day 0 and relative to MenACWY recipients. Reportedly, close to half of the unique spike-specific TCRs recognized epitopes lying outside the regions that are mutated in the B.1.351 and B.1.1.7 variants. Because no day 14 peak-response samples were available, repertoires were characterized only after the peak T cell response. Vaccine-associated CD4 TCRs spanned the whole spike protein, with dominant responses in regions 160-218 and 743-854. The 56-69-year group was small, and its depth increase did not reach significance, likely because of low power. Conclusions about previously exposed vaccinees were limited because only six AZD1222 recipients were SARS-CoV-2 seropositive at baseline.

The sample's time point label, decoded: about 28 days (+/-7) after the second vaccine dose. The treatment or condition label for this specimen denotes: meningococcal conjugate vaccine given as trial control. The vaccinee samples were drawn from two UK trials, COV001 and COV002, one of which was a single-blind randomized controlled phase 2/3 trial testing AZD1222 (ChAdOx1 nCoV-19) in healthy adults. For TCRbeta chain sequencing, PBMC samples were collected from trial participants at day 0 and at day 28 after the second dose. Clipping removes 1 base from V and 7 bases from J, with 10 as the unmatched junction base count. The CDR3 runs 16 residues from the cysteine to the phenylalanine. Only the CDR3 part of the read is kept: 48 bases, read in frame from the first base. For CDR1 and CDR2, the germline V gene lists SGHAT and FQNNGV. A note on this clone: Its antigen target is currently unknown. No much larger clone exists at a distance of one base, and base qualities are not known.

This clonotype was obtained from an adult who received the MenACWY meningococcal vaccine as a control. Specimen: peripheral blood, collected 28 days after the second dose of the MenACWY control vaccine. This chain is built from TRBV11-2 and TRBJ2-1; 7 bases in the middle match TRBD1. The CDR3 in this case is CASSLGPGGGKNEQFF. The sequenced DNA is TGTGCCAGCAGCTTAGGGCCAGGGGGTGGTAAGAATGAGCAGTTCTTC. The full variable domain, with segments outside the CDR3 supplied by the reference TRBV11-2 and TRBJ2-1 proteins, appears as EAGVAQSPRYKIIEKRQSVAFWCNPISGHATLYWYQQILGQGPKLLIQFQNNGVVDDSQLPKDRFSAERLKGVDSTLKIQPAKLEDSAVYLCASSLGPGGGKNEQFFGPGTRLTVL.